This TCR beta chain originates from a study of blood T cell repertoires in COVID-19. This clone was seen more than once but under ten times. TCRdb's copy holds only in-frame clones and misses some; the assay was immunoSEQ multiplex PCR. Among a few hundred thousand clones listed, more than 70% were seen once. Germline lookup yields CDR1 MDHEN and CDR2 SYDVKM. CDR3 length: 16 amino acids. V lost 8 bases, J lost 0 bases, and 16 bases lay in between. V usage is TRBV28 and J usage is TRBJ1-4; D is unclear. The specimen sequenced was peripheral blood. The TCR was taken from a woman aged 25 to 39 with COVID-19, enrolled during active disease. The CDR3 nucleotides are TGTGCCAGCTTCCCCTTGGGCACTGCAACTAATGAAAAACTGTTTTTT. It is translated as CASFPLGTATNEKLFF. The full variable domain, its missing parts supplied by reference TRBV28 and TRBJ1-4, is DVKVTQSSRYLVKRTGEKVFLECVQDMDHENMFWYRQDPGLGLRLIYFSYDVKMKEKGDIPEGYSVSREKKERFSLILESASTNQTSMYLCASFPLGTATNEKLFFGSGTQLSVL.